This TCR beta chain appears in the sequencing data of a study of blood T cell repertoires in COVID-19. Study context: Samples taken during acute and convalescent COVID-19 were collected in the United States, Italy and Spain.

Here immunoSEQ multiplex PCR was the method, and the copy in TCRdb shows in-frame clones only, minus some. The repertoire includes about 400,000 clones, around 89% of them detected once, and around 1.2% sits in the top ten. Sequenced input: peripheral blood. The clonotype originates from a man aged 35 to 55 with acute or convalescent COVID-19.

This CDR3 reads CSVSGLGLLYEQYF. Here the CDR3 DNA reads TGCAGCGTTTCTGGACTGGGCCTTTTGTACGAGCAGTACTTC. The rearrangement links TRBV29-1 to TRBJ2-7, with D maybe TRBD2 (5 bases). From germline, CDR1 is SQVTM and CDR2 ANQGSEA. V was trimmed by 5 bases and J by 4 bases, leaving 18 bases between them. The length of the CDR3 is 14 residues.